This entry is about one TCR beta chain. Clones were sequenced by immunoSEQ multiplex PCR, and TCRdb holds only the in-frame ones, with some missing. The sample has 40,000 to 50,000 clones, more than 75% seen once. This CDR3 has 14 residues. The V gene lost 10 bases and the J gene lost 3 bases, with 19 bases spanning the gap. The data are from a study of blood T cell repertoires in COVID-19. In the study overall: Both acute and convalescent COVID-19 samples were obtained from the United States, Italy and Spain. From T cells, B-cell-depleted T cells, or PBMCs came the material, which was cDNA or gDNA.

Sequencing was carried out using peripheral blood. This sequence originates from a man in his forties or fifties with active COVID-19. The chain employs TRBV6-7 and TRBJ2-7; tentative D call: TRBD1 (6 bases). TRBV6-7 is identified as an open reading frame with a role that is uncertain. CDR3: CAKVQGSGVYEQYF. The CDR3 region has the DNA TGTGCCAAAGTACAGGGTTCTGGGGTCTACGAGCAGTACTTC.